Here is one T cell receptor beta chain with its context. In the original analysis: By means of reference gene primer amplification, nucleated cell counts were estimated. Repertoires were generated with immunoSEQ multiplex PCR, while TCRdb's copy carries only in-frame clones and drops some. V, J and clone size were drawn from that table, and D and trimming were deduced from the DNA. Here the sample spans nearly 110,000 clones, approximately 80% being singletons. The sample belongs to a study of blood T cell repertoires in COVID-19. As for the study in general: Acute and convalescent COVID-19 specimens originated in the United States, Italy and Spain. PBMCs, B-cell-depleted T cells, or T cells were the source of the cDNA or gDNA that made up the material.

The CDR3 extends over 13 amino acids. Germline loops: CDR1 LGHDT, CDR2 YNNKEL (reference sequence). V lost 3 bases and J 8 bases, leaving 11 bases between the germline ends. The material sequenced was peripheral blood. The chain employs TRBV3-1 (or the pseudogene TRBV3-2) and TRBJ1-3; D is undetermined. This receptor was taken from a woman aged 60-75 years with acute or convalescent COVID-19. Here the CDR3 reads CASSQAAAHTIYF. CDR3 nucleotide sequence: TGTGCCAGCAGCCAGGCGGCGGCCCACACCATATATTTT.